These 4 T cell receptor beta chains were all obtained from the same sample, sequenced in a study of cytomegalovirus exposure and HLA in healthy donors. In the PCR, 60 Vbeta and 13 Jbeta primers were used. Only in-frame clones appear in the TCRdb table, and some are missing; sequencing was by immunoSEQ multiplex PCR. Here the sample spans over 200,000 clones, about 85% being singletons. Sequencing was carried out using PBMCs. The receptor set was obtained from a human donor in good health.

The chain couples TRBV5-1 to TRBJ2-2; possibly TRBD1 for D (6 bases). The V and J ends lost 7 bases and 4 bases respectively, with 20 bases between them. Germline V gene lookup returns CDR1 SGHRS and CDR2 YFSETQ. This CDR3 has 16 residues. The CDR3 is CASGMPGQTLTGELFF. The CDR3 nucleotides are TGCGCCAGCGGAATGCCGGGACAAACACTCACCGGGGAGCTGTTTTTT. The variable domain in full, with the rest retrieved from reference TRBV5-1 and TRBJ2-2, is KAGVTQTPRYLIKTRGQQVTLSCSPISGHRSVSWYQQTPGQGLQFLFEYFSETQRNKGNFPGRFSGRQFSNSRSEMNVSTLELGDSALYLCASGMPGQTLTGELFFGEGSRLTVL.

CDR3 nucleotide sequence: TGTGCCAGCAGCTCTGCAGCGGGAGGGCCTCCGGACATTCAGTACTTC. It yields the protein CASSSAAGGPPDIQYF. This chain connects TRBV5-6 to TRBJ2-4; 10 bases align to TRBD2. The V and J ends lost 3 bases and 8 bases, in that order; junction bases with no gene match: 11. Looked up from germline, CDR1 is SGHDT and CDR2 is YYEEEE. CDR3 length: 16 residues.

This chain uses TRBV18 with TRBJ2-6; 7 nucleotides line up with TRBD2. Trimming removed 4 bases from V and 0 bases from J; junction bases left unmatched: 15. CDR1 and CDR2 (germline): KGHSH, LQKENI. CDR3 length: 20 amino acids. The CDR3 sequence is CASSRLAETVTLSGANVLTF. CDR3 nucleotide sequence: TGTGCCAGCTCACGACTAGCTGAGACAGTGACCCTCTCTGGGGCCAACGTCCTGACTTTC.

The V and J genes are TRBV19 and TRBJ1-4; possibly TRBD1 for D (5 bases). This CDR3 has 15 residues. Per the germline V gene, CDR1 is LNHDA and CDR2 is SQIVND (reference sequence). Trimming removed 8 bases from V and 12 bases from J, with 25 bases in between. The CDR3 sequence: CASHTRAGTGAELFF. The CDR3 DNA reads TGTGCCAGTCATACGAGGGCAGGGACTGGGGCGGAACTGTTTTTT.